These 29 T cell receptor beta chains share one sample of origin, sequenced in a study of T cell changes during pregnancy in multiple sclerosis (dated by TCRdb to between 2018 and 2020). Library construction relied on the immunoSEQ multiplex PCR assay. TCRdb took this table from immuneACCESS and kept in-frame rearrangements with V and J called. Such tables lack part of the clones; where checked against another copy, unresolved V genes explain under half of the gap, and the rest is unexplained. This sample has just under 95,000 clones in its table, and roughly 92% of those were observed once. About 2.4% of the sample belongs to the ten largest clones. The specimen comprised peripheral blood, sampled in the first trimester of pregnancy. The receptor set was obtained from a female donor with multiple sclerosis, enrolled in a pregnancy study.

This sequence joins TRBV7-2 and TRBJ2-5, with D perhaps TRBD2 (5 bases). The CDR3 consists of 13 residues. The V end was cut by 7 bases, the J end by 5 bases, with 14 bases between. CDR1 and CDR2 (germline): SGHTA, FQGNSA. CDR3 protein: CASTRREGETQYF. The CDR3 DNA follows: TGTGCCAGCACCCGCCGGGAAGGTGAGACCCAGTACTTC.

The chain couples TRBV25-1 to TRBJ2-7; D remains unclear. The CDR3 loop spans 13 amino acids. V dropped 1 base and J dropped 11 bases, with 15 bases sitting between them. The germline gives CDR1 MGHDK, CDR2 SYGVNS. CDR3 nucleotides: TGTGCCAGCAGTGAATTTCCAGTTGGGCCGGAGTACTTC. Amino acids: CASSEFPVGPEYF.

The CDR3 DNA reads TGTGCCAGCAGCTTGGGCAAGTTCAGGGGGAGCAATCAGCCCCAGCATTTT. Its protein product is CASSLGKFRGSNQPQHF. The chain has TRBV7-2 and TRBJ1-5, with 7 positions matching TRBD1. The ends lost 3 bases at V and 1 base at J; junction bases unmatched: 9. The V gene's germline CDR1 is SGHTA and CDR2 FQGNSA. The CDR3 covers 17 residues.

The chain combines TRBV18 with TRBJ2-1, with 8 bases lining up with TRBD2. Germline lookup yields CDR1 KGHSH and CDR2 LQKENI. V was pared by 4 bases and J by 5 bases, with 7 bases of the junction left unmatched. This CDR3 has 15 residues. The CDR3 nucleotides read TGTGCCAGCTCACGTGTTAGCGGGGAAAACAATGAGCAGTTCTTC. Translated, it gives CASSRVSGENNEQFF. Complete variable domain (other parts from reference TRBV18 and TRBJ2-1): NAGVMQNPRHLVRRRGQEARLRCSPMKGHSHVYWYRQLPEEGLKFMVYLQKENIIDESGMPKERFSAEFPKEGPSILRIQQVVRGDSAAYFCASSRVSGENNEQFFGPGTRLTVL.

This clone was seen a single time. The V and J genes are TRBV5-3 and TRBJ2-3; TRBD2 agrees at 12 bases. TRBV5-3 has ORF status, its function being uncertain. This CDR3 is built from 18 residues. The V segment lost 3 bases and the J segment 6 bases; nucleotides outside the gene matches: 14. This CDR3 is CARSSAYCLAGGRDTQYF. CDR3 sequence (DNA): TGTGCCAGAAGCTCCGCCTATTGTCTAGCGGGAGGGCGGGATACGCAGTATTTT.

The CDR3 sequence: CASSASLAGADTQYF. CDR3 sequence (DNA): TGTGCCAGCAGCGCCTCGTTAGCGGGAGCCGATACGCAGTATTTT. The J gene is TRBJ2-3, the V gene TRBV7-9, with 9 bases identical to TRBD2. The germline V gene has CDR1 SEHNR and CDR2 FQNEAQ (reference sequence). The CDR3 runs to 15 residues. Trimming cost V 5 bases and J 6 bases; bases outside gene matches: 9. The full variable domain, rest sourced from reference TRBV7-9 and TRBJ2-3, is DTGVSQNPRHKITKRGQNVTFRCDPISEHNRLYWYRQTLGQGPEFLTYFQNEAQLEKSRLLSDRFSAERPKGSFSTLEIQRTEQGDSAMYLCASSASLAGADTQYFGPGTRLTVL.

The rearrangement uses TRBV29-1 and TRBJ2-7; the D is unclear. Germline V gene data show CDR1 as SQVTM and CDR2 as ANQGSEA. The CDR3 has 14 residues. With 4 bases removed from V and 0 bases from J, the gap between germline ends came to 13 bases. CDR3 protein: CSVADFTSSYEQYF. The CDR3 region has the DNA TGCAGCGTTGCAGACTTTACCAGCTCCTACGAGCAGTACTTC.

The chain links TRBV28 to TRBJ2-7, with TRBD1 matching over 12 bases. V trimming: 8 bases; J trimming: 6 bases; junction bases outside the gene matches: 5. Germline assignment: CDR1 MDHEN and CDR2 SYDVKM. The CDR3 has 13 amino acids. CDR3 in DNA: TGTGCCAGCGGGACAGGGGGCCGCGGCGAGCAGTACTTC. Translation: CASGTGGRGEQYF.

The CDR3 is CASSLGLATSTDTQYF. The CDR3 nucleotides are TGTGCCAGCAGCTTGGGACTAGCGACCAGCACAGATACGCAGTATTTT. The chain carries TRBV5-8 and TRBJ2-3, with 8 nucleotides matching TRBD2. The CDR3 sequence is 16 residues long. V dropped 0 bases and J dropped 0; count of bases not matched to a gene: 3. The germline V gene encodes CDR1 SGHTS and CDR2 YDEGEE. Complete variable domain (other parts from reference TRBV5-8 and TRBJ2-3): EAGVTQSPTHLIKTRGQQATLRCSPISGHTSVYWYQQALGLGLQFLLWYDEGEERNRGNFPPRFSGRQFPNYSSELNVNALELEDSALYLCASSLGLATSTDTQYFGPGTRLTVL.

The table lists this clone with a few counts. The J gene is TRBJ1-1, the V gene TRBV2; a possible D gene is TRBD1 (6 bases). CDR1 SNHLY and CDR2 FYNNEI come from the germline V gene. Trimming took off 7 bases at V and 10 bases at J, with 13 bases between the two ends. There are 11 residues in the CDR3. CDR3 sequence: CASTGTSSAFF. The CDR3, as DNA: TGTGCCAGCACAGGGACATCATCAGCTTTCTTT.

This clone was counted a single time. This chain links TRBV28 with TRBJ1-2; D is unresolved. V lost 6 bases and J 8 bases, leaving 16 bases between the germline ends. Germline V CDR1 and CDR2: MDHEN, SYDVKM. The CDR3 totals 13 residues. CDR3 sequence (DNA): TGTGCCAGCAGCCCCGACGGGCAGCGGGGCTACACCTTC. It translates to CASSPDGQRGYTF.

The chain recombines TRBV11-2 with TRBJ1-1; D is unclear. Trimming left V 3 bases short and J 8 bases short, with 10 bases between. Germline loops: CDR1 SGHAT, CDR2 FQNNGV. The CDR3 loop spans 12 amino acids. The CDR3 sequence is CASSLAHEEAFF. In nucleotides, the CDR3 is TGTGCCAGCAGCTTGGCCCACGAAGAAGCTTTCTTT.

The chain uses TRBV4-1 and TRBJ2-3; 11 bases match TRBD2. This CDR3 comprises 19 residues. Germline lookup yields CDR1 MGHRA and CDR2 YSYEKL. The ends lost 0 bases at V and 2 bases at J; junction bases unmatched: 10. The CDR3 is CASSQERLAGGPITDTQYF. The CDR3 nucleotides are TGCGCCAGCAGCCAAGAGCGGCTAGCGGGAGGCCCGATCACAGATACGCAGTATTTT.

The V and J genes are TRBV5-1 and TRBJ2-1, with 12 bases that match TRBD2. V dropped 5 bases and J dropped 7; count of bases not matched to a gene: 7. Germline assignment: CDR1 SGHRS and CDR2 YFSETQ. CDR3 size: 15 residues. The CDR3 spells CASRPGLAGSNEQFF. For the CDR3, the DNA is TGCGCCAGCAGGCCTGGACTAGCGGGATCAAATGAGCAGTTCTTC. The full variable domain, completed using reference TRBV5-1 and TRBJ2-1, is KAGVTQTPRYLIKTRGQQVTLSCSPISGHRSVSWYQQTPGQGLQFLFEYFSETQRNKGNFPGRFSGRQFSNSRSEMNVSTLELGDSALYLCASRPGLAGSNEQFFGPGTRLTVL.

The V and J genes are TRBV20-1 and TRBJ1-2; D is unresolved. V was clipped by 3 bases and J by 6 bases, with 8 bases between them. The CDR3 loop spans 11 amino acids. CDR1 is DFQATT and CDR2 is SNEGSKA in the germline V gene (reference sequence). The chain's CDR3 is CSARAGNGYTF. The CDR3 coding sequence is TGCAGTGCTAGGGCGGGAAATGGCTACACCTTC.

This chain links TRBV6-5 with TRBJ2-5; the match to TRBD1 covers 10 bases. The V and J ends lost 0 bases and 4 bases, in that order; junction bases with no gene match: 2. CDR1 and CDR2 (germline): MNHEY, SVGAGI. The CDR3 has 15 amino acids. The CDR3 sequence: CASSYSRTGGETQYF. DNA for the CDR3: TGTGCCAGCAGTTACTCAAGGACAGGGGGAGAGACCCAGTACTTC.

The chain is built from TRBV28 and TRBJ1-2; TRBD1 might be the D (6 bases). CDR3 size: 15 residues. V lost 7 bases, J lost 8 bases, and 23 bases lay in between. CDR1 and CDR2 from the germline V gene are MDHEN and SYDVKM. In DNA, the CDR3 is TGTGCCAGCACCAATTCCCTCCAGGGGTTGGGGGGCTACACCTTC. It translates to CASTNSLQGLGGYTF.

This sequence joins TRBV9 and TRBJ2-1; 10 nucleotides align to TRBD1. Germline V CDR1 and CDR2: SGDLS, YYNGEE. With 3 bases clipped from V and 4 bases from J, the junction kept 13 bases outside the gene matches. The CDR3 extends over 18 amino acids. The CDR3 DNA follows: TGTGCCAGCAGCGCTGGGGACAGGGGAGGGTGGGGTTACAATGAGCAGTTCTTC. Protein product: CASSAGDRGGWGYNEQFF.

The CDR3 DNA sequence: TGTGCCAGCAGTGAACAGGGGGTTGACTCCTACGAGCAGTACTTC. The encoded protein is CASSEQGVDSYEQYF. The gene calls are TRBV25-1 and TRBJ2-7, with TRBD1 identical over 7 bases. The J segment lost 0 bases and the V segment lost 2 bases, leaving 4 bases of the junction unmatched. This CDR3 comprises 15 residues. From germline, CDR1 is MGHDK and CDR2 SYGVNS.

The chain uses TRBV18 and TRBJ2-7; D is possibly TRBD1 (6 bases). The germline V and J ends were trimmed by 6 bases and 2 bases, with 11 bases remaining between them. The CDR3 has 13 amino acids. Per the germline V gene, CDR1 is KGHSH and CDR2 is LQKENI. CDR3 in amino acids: CASSPGGPYEQYF. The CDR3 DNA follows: TGTGCCAGCTCGCCTGGGGGCCCCTACGAGCAGTACTTC.

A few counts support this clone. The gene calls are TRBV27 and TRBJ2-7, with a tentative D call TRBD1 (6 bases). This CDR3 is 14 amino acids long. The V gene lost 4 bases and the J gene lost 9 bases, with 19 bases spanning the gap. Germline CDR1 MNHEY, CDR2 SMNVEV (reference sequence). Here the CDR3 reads CASSSRDTLSGQYF. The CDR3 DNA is TGTGCCAGCAGTTCCCGGGACACTCTTTCCGGGCAGTACTTC.

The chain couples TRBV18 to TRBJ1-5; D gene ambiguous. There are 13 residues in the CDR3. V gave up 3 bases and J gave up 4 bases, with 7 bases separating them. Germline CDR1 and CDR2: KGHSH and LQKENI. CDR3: CASSPSENQPQHF. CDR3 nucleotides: TGTGCCAGCTCACCTTCCGAGAATCAGCCCCAGCATTTT.

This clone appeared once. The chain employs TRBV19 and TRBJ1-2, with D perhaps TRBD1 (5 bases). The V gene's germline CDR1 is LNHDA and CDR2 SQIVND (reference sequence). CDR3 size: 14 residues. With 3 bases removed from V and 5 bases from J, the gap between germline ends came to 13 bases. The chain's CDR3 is CASSMLAGMYGYTF. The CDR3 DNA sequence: TGTGCCAGTAGTATGCTGGCAGGGATGTATGGCTACACCTTC.

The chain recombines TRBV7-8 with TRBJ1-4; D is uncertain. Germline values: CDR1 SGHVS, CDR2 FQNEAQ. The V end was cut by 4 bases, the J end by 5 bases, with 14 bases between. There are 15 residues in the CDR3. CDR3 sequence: CASSYSRGRNEKLFF. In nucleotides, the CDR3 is TGTGCCAGCAGCTACTCCCGAGGTCGCAATGAAAAACTGTTTTTT.

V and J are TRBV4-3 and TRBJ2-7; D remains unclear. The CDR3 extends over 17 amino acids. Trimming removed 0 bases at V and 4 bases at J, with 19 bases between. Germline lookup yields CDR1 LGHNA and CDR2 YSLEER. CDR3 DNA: TGCGCCAGCAGCCAAGAAATTGGCCTCCAAACGAGGTACGAGCAGTACTTC. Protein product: CASSQEIGLQTRYEQYF.

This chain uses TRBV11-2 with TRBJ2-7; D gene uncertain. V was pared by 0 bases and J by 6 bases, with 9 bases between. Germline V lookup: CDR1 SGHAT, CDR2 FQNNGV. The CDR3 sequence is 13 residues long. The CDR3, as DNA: TGTGCCAGCAGCTTAGAAATTCTGCGCGAGCAGTACTTC. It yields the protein CASSLEILREQYF.

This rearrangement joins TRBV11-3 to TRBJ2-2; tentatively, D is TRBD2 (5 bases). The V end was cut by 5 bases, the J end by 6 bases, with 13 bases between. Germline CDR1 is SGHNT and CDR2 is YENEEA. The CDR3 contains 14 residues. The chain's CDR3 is CASSPGAGAGELFF. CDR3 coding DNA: TGTGCCAGCAGCCCGGGCGCGGGCGCCGGGGAGCTGTTTTTT.

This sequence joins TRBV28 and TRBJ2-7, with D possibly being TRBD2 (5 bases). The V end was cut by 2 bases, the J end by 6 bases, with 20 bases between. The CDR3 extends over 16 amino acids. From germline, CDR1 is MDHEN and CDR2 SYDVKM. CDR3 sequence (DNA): TGTGCCAGCAGTTTAACGGTCCCGGACGGCGGGTCCGAGCAGTACTTC. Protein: CASSLTVPDGGSEQYF.

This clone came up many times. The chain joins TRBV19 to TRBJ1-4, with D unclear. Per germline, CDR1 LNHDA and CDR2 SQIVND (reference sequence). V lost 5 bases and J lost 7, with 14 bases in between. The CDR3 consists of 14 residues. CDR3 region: CASSPRRFGEKLFF. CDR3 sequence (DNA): TGTGCCAGTAGTCCCCGCAGGTTCGGTGAAAAACTGTTTTTT. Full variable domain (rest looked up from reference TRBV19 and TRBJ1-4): DGGITQSPKYLFRKEGQNVTLSCEQNLNHDAMYWYRQDPGQGLRLIYYSQIVNDFQKGDIAEGYSVSREKKESFPLTVTSAQKNPTAFYLCASSPRRFGEKLFFGSGTQLSVL.